The T cell receptor beta chain described here comes from a study of cytomegalovirus exposure and HLA in healthy donors. The study's findings and limits: According to an earlier analysis, most TCR beta V segments yielded productive rearrangements about 87% or about 30% of the time. Across all donors, roughly uniform sequencing depth was an assumption of the presence/absence analyses.

In regard to this clone: Its antigen is as yet unknown.

The PCR employed 60 Vbeta primers together with 13 Jbeta primers. This table comes from immunoSEQ multiplex PCR, and its TCRdb copy is limited to in-frame clones, with some not included. The sample shows tens of thousands of clones, over 60% of them seen only once. Trimming removed 1 base from V and 0 bases from J; junction bases left unmatched: 2. The CDR3 runs 15 residues. CDR1 and CDR2 (germline): GTSNPN, SVGIG (reference sequence). The sequence derives from a man in his sixties in good health and CMV-seronegative. V gene TRBV30 combines with J gene TRBJ2-1; 8 positions agree with TRBD2. Sequencing was performed on PBMCs. CDR3: CAWSGAGGSYNEQFF. The CDR3 DNA reads as TGTGCCTGGAGTGGGGCGGGGGGCTCCTACAATGAGCAGTTCTTC.